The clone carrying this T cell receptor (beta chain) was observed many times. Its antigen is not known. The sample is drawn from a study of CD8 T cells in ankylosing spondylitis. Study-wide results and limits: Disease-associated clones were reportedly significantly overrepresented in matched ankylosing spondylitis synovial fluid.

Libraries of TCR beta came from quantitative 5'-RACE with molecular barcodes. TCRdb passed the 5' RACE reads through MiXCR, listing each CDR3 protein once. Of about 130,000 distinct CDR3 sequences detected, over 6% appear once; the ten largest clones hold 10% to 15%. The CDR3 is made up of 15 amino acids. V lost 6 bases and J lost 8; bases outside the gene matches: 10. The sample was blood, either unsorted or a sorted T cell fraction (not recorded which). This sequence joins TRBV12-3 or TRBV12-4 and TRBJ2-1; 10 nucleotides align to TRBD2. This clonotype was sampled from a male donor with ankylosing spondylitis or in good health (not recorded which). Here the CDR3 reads CASSPAAGGLDEQFF. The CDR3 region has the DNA TGTGCCAGCAGCCCCGCAGCGGGGGGGTTGGATGAGCAGTTCTTC.